The source of this T cell receptor beta chain is a study of blood T cell repertoires in COVID-19. The overall study: Samples taken during acute and convalescent COVID-19 were collected in the United States, Italy and Spain. PBMCs, B-cell-depleted T cells, or T cells provided the cDNA or gDNA that made up the material.

Original handling: Scientists estimated how many nucleated cells there were by amplifying reference gene primers. Using immunoSEQ multiplex PCR, the repertoire was profiled, and TCRdb retains in-frame clones only, with some absent. The V and J calls and clone size are taken from that table; D and trimming were inferred from the DNA. The table has some 150,000 clones, about four fifths seen once. V lost 5 bases, J lost 4 bases, and 6 bases stayed unmatched. Germline V gene lookup returns CDR1 MRHNA and CDR2 SNTAGT. The CDR3 contains 14 residues. The sample comprised peripheral blood. This sequence joins TRBV6-4 and TRBJ1-2; TRBD1 matches 8 bases. The sequence was collected from a human donor with acute or convalescent COVID-19. The donor label of this sample is uncertain. The CDR3 DNA sequence: TGTGCCAGCAGTCCGCAGGGACAGGCCTATGGCTACACCTTC. Translated, it gives CASSPQGQAYGYTF.